This T cell receptor (beta chain) was recorded in a study of blood T cell repertoires in COVID-19. TCRdb's copy holds only in-frame clones and misses some; the assay was immunoSEQ multiplex PCR. The sample shows 150,000 to 200,000 clones, 81% of them seen only once. CDR1 is SGHRS, CDR2 YFSETQ, per germline. This CDR3 is 19 amino acids long. After removal of 4 bases from V and 3 bases from J, the junction contained 13 bases not matched to a gene. Seattle's enrolled individuals joined amid active infection and were then monitored longitudinally. This TCR came from a woman aged 80 or over with COVID-19, enrolled during active disease. J is TRBJ2-5 and V is TRBV5-1, with TRBD2 identical over 15 bases. Sequenced input: peripheral blood. The CDR3 DNA reads TGCGCCAGCAGCCACACACTCGGGACTAGCGGGGGGATCAAAGAGACCCAGTACTTC. Translation gives CASSHTLGTSGGIKETQYF.